Listed below are T cell receptor beta chains from one sample, sequenced in a study of beta chain features in type 1 diabetes. TCRdb's copy holds only in-frame clones and misses some; the assay was immunoSEQ multiplex PCR. The sample lists around 190,000 clones, approximately 13% seen once, with roughly 0.6% in the top ten. The sample comprised central memory CD4+ T cells from blood. Receptors were obtained from a woman aged 18-30 years in good health. The CDR3 runs from the conserved cysteine through the conserved F or W. Each record gives: V gene, clone size, D gene, J gene, CDR3 protein, CDR3 DNA. A D gene is named only where the DNA matches it firmly. Expanded clones are given a class, and other clones once, few, many or no size at all.

V: TRBV2; size: few; D: NA; J: TRBJ2-3; CDR3: CASRDSWSTDTQYF; DNA: TGTGCCAGCAGGGACAGTTGGAGCACAGATACGCAGTATTTT
V: TRBV29-1; size: NA; D: NA; J: TRBJ1-2; CDR3: CSVANRGRSNYGYTF; DNA: TGCAGCGTCGCAAATAGGGGCAGGTCTAACTATGGCTACACCTTC
V: TRBV29-1; size: few; D: TRBD1; J: TRBJ2-1; CDR3: CSVERGQTYNEQFF; DNA: TGCAGCGTTGAAAGGGGGCAGACCTACAATGAGCAGTTCTTC
V: TRBV5-4; size: few; D: NA; J: TRBJ2-2; CDR3: CASSFLLGNTGELFF; DNA: TGTGCCAGCAGCTTCTTGCTCGGGAACACCGGGGAGCTGTTTTTT
V: TRBV7-2; size: few; D: TRBD1; J: TRBJ1-2; CDR3: CASSSRQGSNYGYTF; DNA: TGTGCCAGCAGCTCTCGACAGGGGAGTAACTATGGCTACACCTTC
V: TRBV7-2; size: few; D: NA; J: TRBJ2-3; CDR3: CASSFAGSTDTQYF; DNA: TGTGCCAGCAGCTTTGCGGGAAGCACAGATACGCAGTATTTT
V: TRBV9; size: few; D: TRBD2; J: TRBJ2-1; CDR3: CASSAQIGTSGIGEQFF; DNA: TGTGCCAGCAGCGCACAGATAGGGACTAGCGGGATAGGTGAGCAGTTCTTC
V: TRBV18; size: few; D: NA; J: TRBJ1-4; CDR3: CASSPGHLNEKLFF; DNA: TGTGCCAGCTCACCTGGACACTTGAATGAAAAACTGTTTTTT
V: TRBV5-1; size: NA; D: NA; J: TRBJ1-5; CDR3: CASSLDGSNQPQHF; DNA: TGCGCCAGCAGCTTGGACGGGAGCAATCAGCCCCAGCATTTT
V: TRBV7-2; size: few; D: NA; J: TRBJ1-2; CDR3: CASSPGTNYGYTF; DNA: TGTGCCAGCAGCCCGGGTACTAACTATGGCTACACCTTC
V: TRBV28; size: few; D: TRBD1; J: TRBJ1-5; CDR3: CASRTGVGQPQHF; DNA: TGTGCCAGCAGAACAGGGGTCGGCCAGCCCCAGCATTTT
V: TRBV7-9; size: NA; D: NA; J: TRBJ2-5; CDR3: CASSTGQETQYF; DNA: TGTGCCAGCTCAACCGGCCAAGAGACCCAGTACTTC
V: TRBV14; size: once; D: TRBD2; J: TRBJ2-5; CDR3: CASSQILGAGVETQYF; DNA: TGTGCCAGCAGCCAAATACTCGGTGCGGGAGTCGAGACCCAGTACTTC
V: TRBV6-5; size: NA; D: NA; J: TRBJ2-7; CDR3: CASSYSRGPYEQYF; DNA: TGTGCCAGCAGTTACTCAAGGGGCCCCTACGAGCAGTACTTC
V: TRBV30; size: few; D: TRBD2; J: TRBJ2-1; CDR3: CAWAPAGTSGRYNEQFF; DNA: TGTGCCTGGGCGCCGGCTGGGACTAGCGGGAGGTACAATGAGCAGTTCTTC
V: TRBV10-3; size: few; D: TRBD2; J: TRBJ2-7; CDR3: CAISVRGDSYEQYF; DNA: TGTGCCATCAGTGTCCGGGGGGACTCCTACGAGCAGTACTTC